The 20 T cell receptor beta chains below come from one sample, sequenced in a study of blood T cell repertoires in COVID-19. Some clones are missing from TCRdb's copy, which holds only in-frame ones; the method was immunoSEQ multiplex PCR. The table shows 200,000 or so clones, with approximately 82% occurring only once. The sample consisted of peripheral blood. The receptors derive from a human donor with acute or convalescent COVID-19. The donor label of this sample is uncertain.

This clone showed up just once. The V call is TRBV5-3, the J call TRBJ2-1; D not resolved. TRBV5-3 is reported as an ORF; its role is uncertain. The V and J ends lost 4 bases and 1 base respectively, with 12 bases between them. The CDR3 is 15 residues long. The CDR3 coding sequence is TGTGCCAGAAGCATACAGTGGGTTTCCTACAATGAGCAGTTCTTC. Its protein product is CARSIQWVSYNEQFF.

This chain uses TRBV19 with TRBJ2-2; 9 bases are a match to TRBD1. Losses at the gene ends were 6 bases for V and 0 bases for J; bases not matched to a gene: 14. The CDR3 is 19 residues long. Germline CDR1 reads LNHDA; CDR2 reads SQIVND (reference sequence). The CDR3 sequence is CASSARDRDRPTNTGELFF. The CDR3 DNA is TGTGCCAGTAGCGCCAGGGACAGGGACCGTCCAACGAACACCGGGGAGCTGTTTTTT.

The V call is TRBV12-3 or TRBV12-4, the J call TRBJ1-1; 7 bases line up with TRBD1. The CDR3 has 13 residues. V dropped 4 bases and J dropped 4; count of bases not matched to a gene: 3. The CDR3 DNA is TGTGCCAGCAGTTCCGACAGGGTCACTGAAGCTTTCTTT. Protein sequence: CASSSDRVTEAFF.

The chain employs TRBV10-1 and TRBJ2-7, with TRBD1 matching 10 bases. CDR1 is WNHNN, CDR2 SYGVQD, per germline (reference sequence). V was pared by 6 bases and J by 5 bases, with 13 bases of the junction left unmatched. CDR3 length equals 16 residues. The CDR3 DNA follows: TGCGCCAGCAGCCCCGCAAGGGACAGGGGAGAGGACGAGCAGTACTTC. It is translated as CASSPARDRGEDEQYF.

This chain joins TRBV15 and TRBJ2-5; D might be TRBD2 (5 bases). CDR1 LNHNV and CDR2 YYDKDF come from the germline V gene (reference sequence). The CDR3 loop spans 14 amino acids. Trimming removed 0 bases at V and 5 bases at J, with 10 bases between. CDR3 DNA: TGTGCCACCAGCAGAGATCGCGGGTCCGAGACCCAGTACTTC. As protein: CATSRDRGSETQYF.

CDR3 loop: CASSLEASTGELFF. The CDR3 nucleotides are TGCGCCAGCAGCTTGGAAGCGAGCACCGGGGAGCTGTTTTTT. The chain carries TRBV5-1 and TRBJ2-2; no clear D. Trimming pared 0 bases from V and 4 bases from J, leaving 7 bases between. Germline CDR1 SGHRS, CDR2 YFSETQ. The CDR3 has 14 residues.

For this clone: Its ends do not fully match the called genes, so a read error is possible. The rearrangement links TRBV18 to TRBJ1-1; D unclear. The CDR3 is 13 residues long. Germline lookup yields CDR1 KGHSH and CDR2 LQKENI. CDR3 nucleotides: TGTGCCAGCTCCCCACTCGGTGGCACTGAAGCTTTCTTT. This gives the protein CASSPLGGTEAFF.

The chain joins TRBV25-1 to TRBJ1-1, with a tentative D call TRBD1 (6 bases). The ends were cut back, 2 bases at V and 1 base at J, with 11 bases in the middle. This CDR3 region has 15 residues. Germline values: CDR1 MGHDK, CDR2 SYGVNS. The DNA of the CDR3 is TGTGCCAGCAGTGAACGTCACAGGGCGAACACTGAAGCTTTCTTT. It codes for CASSERHRANTEAFF.

The chain carries TRBV30 and TRBJ1-1; a weak D match, TRBD1 (6 bases). With 3 bases removed from V and 0 bases from J, the gap between germline ends came to 11 bases. Germline assignment: CDR1 GTSNPN and CDR2 SVGIG (reference sequence). The CDR3 loop spans 14 amino acids. The CDR3 sequence: CAWSGQTMNTEAFF. CDR3 DNA sequence: TGTGCCTGGAGCGGACAGACAATGAACACTGAAGCTTTCTTT.

V and J are TRBV18 and TRBJ1-3; D is perhaps TRBD1 (6 bases). V was clipped by 6 bases and J by 0 bases, with 12 bases between them. Germline CDR1 KGHSH, CDR2 LQKENI. The CDR3 contains 15 residues. The CDR3 region has the DNA TGTGCCAGCTCCGGGCAGGGGATCTCTGGAAACACCATATATTTT. Residues: CASSGQGISGNTIYF.

The CDR3 spells CASSWSNTGELFF. For the CDR3, the DNA is TGTGCCAGCAGTTGGAGTAACACCGGGGAGCTGTTTTTT. This rearrangement joins TRBV28 to TRBJ2-2, with D unresolved. The CDR3 length is 13 residues. Germline CDR1 and CDR2: MDHEN and SYDVKM. The V end lost 4 bases, the J end lost 2 bases, and 5 bases lay between the germline ends.

The J gene is TRBJ1-5, the V gene TRBV19; no clear D. V gave up 5 bases and J gave up 4 bases, with 9 bases separating them. CDR1 is LNHDA and CDR2 is SQIVND in the germline V gene (reference sequence). The CDR3 totals 13 residues. The CDR3 loop is CASSFQFNQPQHF. The CDR3 DNA is TGTGCCAGTAGTTTCCAGTTTAATCAGCCCCAGCATTTT.

The chain has TRBV4-2 and TRBJ1-2, with D unresolved. The germline V gene has CDR1 LGHNA and CDR2 YNFKEQ. The V end was cut by 0 bases, the J end by 5 bases, with 16 bases between. There are 16 residues in the CDR3. CDR3 loop: CASSQDPTFHLYGYTF. DNA for the CDR3: TGTGCCAGCAGCCAAGACCCAACATTCCATTTGTATGGCTACACCTTC.

In regard to this clone: The sample holds other DNA sequences that translate to the same CDR3. The rearrangement links TRBV18 to TRBJ2-1; D is perhaps TRBD2 (6 bases). The CDR3 sequence is 14 residues long. Trimming shortened V by 2 bases and J by 4 bases, and 9 bases separated the two germline ends. Per germline, CDR1 KGHSH and CDR2 LQKENI. As DNA, the CDR3 is TGTGCCAGCTCACCAGGGACTGGTTACAATGAGCAGTTCTTC. As protein: CASSPGTGYNEQFF.

This clone is a singleton in its sample. The V and J genes are TRBV5-1 and TRBJ2-3; possibly TRBD2 for D (6 bases). The CDR3 is made up of 17 amino acids. Trimming stripped 4 bases from V and 0 bases from J, with 18 bases between. Germline assignment: CDR1 SGHRS and CDR2 YFSETQ. CDR3 sequence reads: CASSPGGAGRSTDTQYF. CDR3 bases: TGCGCCAGCAGCCCCGGCGGGGCGGGAAGGAGCACAGATACGCAGTATTTT.

This rearrangement joins TRBV27 to TRBJ1-2; 9 bases match TRBD1. CDR3 length: 12 residues. V trimming: 5 bases; J trimming: 10 bases; junction bases outside the gene matches: 5. Germline assignment: CDR1 MNHEY and CDR2 SMNVEV (reference sequence). The DNA of the CDR3 is TGTGCCAGCAGTCCAAGGGACAGGGACTACACCTTC. Amino acids: CASSPRDRDYTF.

The chain carries TRBV30 and TRBJ2-7; no firm D call. Germline CDR1 is GTSNPN and CDR2 is SVGIG (reference sequence). The CDR3 totals 14 residues. V was trimmed by 5 bases and J by 2 bases, leaving 16 bases between them. Written as DNA, the CDR3 is TGTGCCTGGTCCTATCACAGAACTGCCTACGAGCAGTACTTC. Its protein is CAWSYHRTAYEQYF.

The chain carries TRBV7-9 and TRBJ2-2; TRBD2 might be the D (5 bases). The CDR3 has 15 amino acids. Trimming shortened V by 8 bases and J by 4 bases, and 17 bases separated the two germline ends. Germline V CDR1 and CDR2: SEHNR, FQNEAQ (reference sequence). The CDR3 region is CASGTRGGGTGELFF. The CDR3 nucleotides read TGTGCCAGCGGAACACGAGGAGGCGGCACCGGGGAGCTGTTTTTT.

The chain joins TRBV7-9 to TRBJ1-1; TRBD1 matches at 7 bases. Trimming cost V 5 bases and J 0 bases; bases outside gene matches: 6. Germline loops: CDR1 SEHNR, CDR2 FQNEAQ (reference sequence). This CDR3 is 15 amino acids long. This chain's CDR3 is CASSPRQGMNTEAFF. In DNA form, the CDR3 reads TGTGCCAGCAGCCCGAGACAGGGAATGAACACTGAAGCTTTCTTT.

The V gene is TRBV4-3, the J gene TRBJ1-2; 9 nucleotides line up with TRBD1. The ends lost 4 bases at V and 7 bases at J; junction bases unmatched: 4. This CDR3 has 13 residues. Looked up from germline, CDR1 is LGHNA and CDR2 is YSLEER. In DNA, the CDR3 is TGCGCCAGCAGCCCGGGACAGGGCGGTGGCTACACCTTC. Residues: CASSPGQGGGYTF.